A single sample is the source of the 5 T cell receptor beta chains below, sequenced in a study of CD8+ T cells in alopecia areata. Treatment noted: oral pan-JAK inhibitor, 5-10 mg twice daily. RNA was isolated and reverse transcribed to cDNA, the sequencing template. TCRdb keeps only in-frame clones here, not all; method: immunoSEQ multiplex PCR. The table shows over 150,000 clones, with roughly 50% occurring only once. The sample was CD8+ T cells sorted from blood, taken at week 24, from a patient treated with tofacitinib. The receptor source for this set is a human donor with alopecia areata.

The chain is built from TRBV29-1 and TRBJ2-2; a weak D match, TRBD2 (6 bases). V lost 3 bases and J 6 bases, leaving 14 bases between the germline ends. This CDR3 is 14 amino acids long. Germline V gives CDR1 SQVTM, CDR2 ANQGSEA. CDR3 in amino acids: CSVDSGVNAGELFF. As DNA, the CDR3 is TGCAGCGTTGATTCGGGAGTCAACGCCGGGGAGCTGTTTTTT.

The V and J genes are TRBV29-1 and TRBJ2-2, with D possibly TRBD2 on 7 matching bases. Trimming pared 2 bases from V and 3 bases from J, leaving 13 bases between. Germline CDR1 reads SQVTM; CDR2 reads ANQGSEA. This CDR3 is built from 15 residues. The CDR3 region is CSVEIGGRYTGELFF. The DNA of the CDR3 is TGCAGCGTTGAAATCGGGGGGCGGTACACCGGGGAGCTGTTTTTT.

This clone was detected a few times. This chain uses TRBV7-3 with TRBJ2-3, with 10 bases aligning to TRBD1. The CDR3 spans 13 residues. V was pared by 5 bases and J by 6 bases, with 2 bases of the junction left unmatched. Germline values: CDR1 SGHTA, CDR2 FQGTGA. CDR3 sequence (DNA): TGTGCCAGCAGCCTGGACAGGGGGGATACGCAGTATTTT. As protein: CASSLDRGDTQYF.

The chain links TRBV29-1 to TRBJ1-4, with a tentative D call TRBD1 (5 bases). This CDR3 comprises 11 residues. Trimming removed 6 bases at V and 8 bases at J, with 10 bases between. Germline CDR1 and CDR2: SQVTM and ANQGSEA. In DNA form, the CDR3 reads TGCAGCGTCCGGGGGGACGAAAAACTGTTTTTT. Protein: CSVRGDEKLFF. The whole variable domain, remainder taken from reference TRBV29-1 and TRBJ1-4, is SAVISQKPSRDICQRGTSLTIQCQVDSQVTMMFWYRQQPGQSLTLIATANQGSEATYESGFVIDKFPISRPNLTFSTLTVSNMSPEDSSIYLCSVRGDEKLFFGSGTQLSVL.

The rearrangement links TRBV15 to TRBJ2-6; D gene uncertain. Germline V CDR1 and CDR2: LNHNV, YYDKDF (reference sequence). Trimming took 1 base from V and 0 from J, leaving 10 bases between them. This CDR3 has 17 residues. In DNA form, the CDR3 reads TGTGCCACCAGCAGAGCCCCTACAAGCTCTGGGGCCAACGTCCTGACTTTC. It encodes CATSRAPTSSGANVLTF.